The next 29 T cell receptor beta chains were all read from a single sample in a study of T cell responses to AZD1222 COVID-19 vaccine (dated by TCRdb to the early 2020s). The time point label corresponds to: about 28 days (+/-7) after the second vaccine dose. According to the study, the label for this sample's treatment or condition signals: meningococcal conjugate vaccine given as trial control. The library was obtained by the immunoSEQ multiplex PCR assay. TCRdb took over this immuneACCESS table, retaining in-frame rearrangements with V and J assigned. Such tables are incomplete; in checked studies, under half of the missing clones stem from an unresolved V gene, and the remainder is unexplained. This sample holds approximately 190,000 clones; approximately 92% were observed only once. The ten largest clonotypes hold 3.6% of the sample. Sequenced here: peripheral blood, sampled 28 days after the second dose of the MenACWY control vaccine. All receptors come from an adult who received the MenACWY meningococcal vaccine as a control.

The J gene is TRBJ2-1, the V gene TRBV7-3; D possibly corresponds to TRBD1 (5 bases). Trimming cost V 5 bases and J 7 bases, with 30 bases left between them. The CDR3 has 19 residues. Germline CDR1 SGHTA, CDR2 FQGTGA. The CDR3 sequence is CASSPSHPGRVNIYNEQFF. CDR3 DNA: TGTGCCAGCAGCCCATCCCACCCAGGCAGGGTCAATATCTATAATGAGCAGTTCTTC.

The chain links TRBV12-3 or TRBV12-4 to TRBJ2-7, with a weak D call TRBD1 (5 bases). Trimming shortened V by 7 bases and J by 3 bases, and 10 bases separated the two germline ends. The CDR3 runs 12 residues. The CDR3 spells CASTYTGYEQYF. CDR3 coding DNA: TGTGCCAGCACCTATACAGGCTACGAGCAGTACTTC.

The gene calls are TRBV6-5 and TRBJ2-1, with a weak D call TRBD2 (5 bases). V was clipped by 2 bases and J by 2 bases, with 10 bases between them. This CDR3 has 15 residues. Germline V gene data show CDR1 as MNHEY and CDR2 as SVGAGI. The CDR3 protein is CASSYGGQTYNEQFF. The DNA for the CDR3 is TGTGCCAGCAGTTACGGCGGGCAAACCTACAATGAGCAGTTCTTC.

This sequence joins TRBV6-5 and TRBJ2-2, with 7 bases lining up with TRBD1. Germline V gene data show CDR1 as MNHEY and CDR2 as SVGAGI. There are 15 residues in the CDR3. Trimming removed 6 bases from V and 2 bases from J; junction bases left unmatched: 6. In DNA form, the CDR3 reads TGTGCCAGCAGAACCCGACAGGGTAACACCGGGGAGCTGTTTTTT. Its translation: CASRTRQGNTGELFF.

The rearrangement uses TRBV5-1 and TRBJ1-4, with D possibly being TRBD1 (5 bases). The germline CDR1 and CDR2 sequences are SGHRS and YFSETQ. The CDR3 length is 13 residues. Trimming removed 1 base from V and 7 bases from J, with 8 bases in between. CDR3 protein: CASSLRQGEKLFF. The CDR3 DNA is TGCGCCAGCAGCTTGAGGCAGGGTGAAAAACTGTTTTTT.

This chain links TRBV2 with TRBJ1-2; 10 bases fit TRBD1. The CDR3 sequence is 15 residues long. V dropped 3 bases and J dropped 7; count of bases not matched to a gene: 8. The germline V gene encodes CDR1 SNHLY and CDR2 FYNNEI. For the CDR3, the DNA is TGTGCCAGCAGTGAGGCCGGACAGGGGGGAGGTGGCTACACCTTC. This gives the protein CASSEAGQGGGGYTF.

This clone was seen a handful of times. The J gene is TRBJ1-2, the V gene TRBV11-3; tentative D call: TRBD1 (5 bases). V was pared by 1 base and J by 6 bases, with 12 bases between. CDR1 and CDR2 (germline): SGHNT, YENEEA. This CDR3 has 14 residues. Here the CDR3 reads CASSLARGFDGYTF. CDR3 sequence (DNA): TGTGCCAGCAGCTTAGCCCGGGGGTTCGATGGCTACACCTTC.

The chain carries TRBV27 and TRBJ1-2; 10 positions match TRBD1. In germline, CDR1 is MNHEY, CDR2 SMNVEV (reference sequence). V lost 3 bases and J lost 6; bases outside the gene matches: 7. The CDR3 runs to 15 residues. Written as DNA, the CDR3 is TGTGCCAGCAGTTTCCCCGGGACAGGGGTGGATGGCTACACCTTC. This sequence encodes CASSFPGTGVDGYTF.

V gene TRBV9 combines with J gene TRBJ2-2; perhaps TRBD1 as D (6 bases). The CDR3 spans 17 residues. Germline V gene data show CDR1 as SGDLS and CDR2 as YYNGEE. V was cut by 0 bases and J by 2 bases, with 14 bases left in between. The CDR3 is CASSVALDSVNTGELFF. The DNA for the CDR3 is TGTGCCAGCAGCGTAGCCCTGGACAGCGTCAACACCGGGGAGCTGTTTTTT. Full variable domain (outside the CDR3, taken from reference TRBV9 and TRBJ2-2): DSGVTQTPKHLITATGQRVTLRCSPRSGDLSVYWYQQSLDQGLQFLIQYYNGEERAKGNILERFSAQQFPDLHSELNLSSLELGDSALYFCASSVALDSVNTGELFFGEGSRLTVL.

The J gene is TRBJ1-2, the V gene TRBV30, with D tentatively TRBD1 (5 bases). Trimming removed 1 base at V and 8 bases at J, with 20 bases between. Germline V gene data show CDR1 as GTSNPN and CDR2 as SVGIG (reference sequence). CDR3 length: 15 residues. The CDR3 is CAWSEPGGAHIGYTF. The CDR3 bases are TGTGCCTGGAGTGAGCCCGGAGGGGCACATATAGGCTACACCTTC.

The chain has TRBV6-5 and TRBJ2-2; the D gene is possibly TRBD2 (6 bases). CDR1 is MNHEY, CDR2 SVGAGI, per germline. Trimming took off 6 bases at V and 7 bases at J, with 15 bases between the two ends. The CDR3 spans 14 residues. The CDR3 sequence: CASRNSGAGGELFF. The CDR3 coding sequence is TGTGCCAGCAGGAATAGCGGAGCGGGCGGGGAGCTGTTTTTT.

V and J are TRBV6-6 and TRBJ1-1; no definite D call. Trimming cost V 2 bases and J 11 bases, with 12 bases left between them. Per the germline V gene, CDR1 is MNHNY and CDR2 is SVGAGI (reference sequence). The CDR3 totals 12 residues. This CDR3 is CASSYGPGGAFF. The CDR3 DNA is TGTGCCAGCAGTTACGGACCGGGTGGGGCTTTCTTT.

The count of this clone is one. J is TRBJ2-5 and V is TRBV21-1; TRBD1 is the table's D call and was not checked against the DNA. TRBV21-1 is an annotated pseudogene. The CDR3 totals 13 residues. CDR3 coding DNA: TGTGCCAGCAGCAAAGAAAGGGGAGAGACCCAGTACTTC. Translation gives CASSKERGETQYF.

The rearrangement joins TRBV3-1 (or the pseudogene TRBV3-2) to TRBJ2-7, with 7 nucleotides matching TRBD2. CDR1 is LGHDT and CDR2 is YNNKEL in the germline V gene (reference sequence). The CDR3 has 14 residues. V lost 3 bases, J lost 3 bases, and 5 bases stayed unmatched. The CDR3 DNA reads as TGTGCCAGCAGCCAGGCTAGCGGTTTCTACGAGCAGTACTTC. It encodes CASSQASGFYEQYF.

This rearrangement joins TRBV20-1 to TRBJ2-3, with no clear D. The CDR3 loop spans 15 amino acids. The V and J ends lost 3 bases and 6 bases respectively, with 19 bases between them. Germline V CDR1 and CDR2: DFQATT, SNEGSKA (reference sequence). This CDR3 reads CSASITELPSDTQYF. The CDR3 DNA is TGCAGTGCTAGTATTACGGAGCTCCCGTCGGATACGCAGTATTTT.

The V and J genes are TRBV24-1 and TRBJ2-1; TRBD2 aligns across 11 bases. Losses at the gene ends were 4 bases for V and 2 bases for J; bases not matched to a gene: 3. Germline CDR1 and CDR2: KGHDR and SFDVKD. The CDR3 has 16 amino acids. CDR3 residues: CATSDTSGSTYNEQFF. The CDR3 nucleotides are TGTGCCACCAGTGACACTAGCGGGAGTACCTACAATGAGCAGTTCTTC.

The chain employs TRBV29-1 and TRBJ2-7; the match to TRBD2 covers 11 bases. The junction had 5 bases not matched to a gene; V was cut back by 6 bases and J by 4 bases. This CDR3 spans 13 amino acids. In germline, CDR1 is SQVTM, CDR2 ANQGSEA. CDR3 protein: CSVATSGRYEQYF. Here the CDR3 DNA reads TGCAGCGTGGCAACTAGCGGGAGATACGAGCAGTACTTC.

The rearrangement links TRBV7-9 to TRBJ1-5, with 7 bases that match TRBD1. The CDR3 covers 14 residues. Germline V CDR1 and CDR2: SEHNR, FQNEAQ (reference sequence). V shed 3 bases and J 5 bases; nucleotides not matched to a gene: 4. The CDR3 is CASSLGQRDQPQHF. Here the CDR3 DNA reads TGTGCCAGCAGCTTGGGACAGCGGGATCAGCCCCAGCATTTT.

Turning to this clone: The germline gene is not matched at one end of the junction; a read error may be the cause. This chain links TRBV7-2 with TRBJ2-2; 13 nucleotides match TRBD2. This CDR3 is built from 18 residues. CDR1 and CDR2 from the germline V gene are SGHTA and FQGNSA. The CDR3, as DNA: TGTGCCAGCAGCCCCCGACTAGCGGGAGGAATAAACATCGGGGAGCTGTTTTTT. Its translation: CASSPRLAGGINIGELFF.

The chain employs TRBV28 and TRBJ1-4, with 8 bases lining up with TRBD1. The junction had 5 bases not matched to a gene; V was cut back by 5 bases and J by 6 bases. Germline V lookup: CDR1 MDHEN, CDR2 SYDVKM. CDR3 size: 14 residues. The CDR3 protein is CASSETGEYEKLFF. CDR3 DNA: TGTGCCAGCAGTGAGACAGGGGAATATGAAAAACTGTTTTTT.

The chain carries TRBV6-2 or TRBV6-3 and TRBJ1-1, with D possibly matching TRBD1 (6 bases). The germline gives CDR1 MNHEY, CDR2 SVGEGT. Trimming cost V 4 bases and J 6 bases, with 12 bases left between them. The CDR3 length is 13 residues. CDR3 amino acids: CASSFRGGAEAFF. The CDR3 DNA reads TGTGCCAGCAGTTTTCGGGGGGGCGCTGAAGCTTTCTTT.

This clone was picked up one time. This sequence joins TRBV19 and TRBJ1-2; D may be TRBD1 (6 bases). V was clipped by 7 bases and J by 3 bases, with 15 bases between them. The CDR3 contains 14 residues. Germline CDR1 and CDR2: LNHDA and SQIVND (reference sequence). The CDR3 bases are TGTGCCAGTATACAGGGTGATCCGGACTATGGCTACACCTTC. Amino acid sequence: CASIQGDPDYGYTF.

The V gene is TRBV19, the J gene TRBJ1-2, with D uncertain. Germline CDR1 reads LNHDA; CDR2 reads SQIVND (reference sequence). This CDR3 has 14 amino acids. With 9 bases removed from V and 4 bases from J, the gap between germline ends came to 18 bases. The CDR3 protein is CASLPGGRIYGYTF. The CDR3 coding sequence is TGTGCCAGCCTCCCGGGAGGACGGATCTATGGCTACACCTTC. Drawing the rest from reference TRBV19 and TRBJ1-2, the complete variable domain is DGGITQSPKYLFRKEGQNVTLSCEQNLNHDAMYWYRQDPGQGLRLIYYSQIVNDFQKGDIAEGYSVSREKKESFPLTVTSAQKNPTAFYLCASLPGGRIYGYTFGSGTRLTVV.

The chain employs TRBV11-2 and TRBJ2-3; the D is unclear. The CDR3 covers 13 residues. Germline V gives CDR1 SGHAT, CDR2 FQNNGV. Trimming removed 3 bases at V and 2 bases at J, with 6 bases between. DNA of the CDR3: TGTGCCAGCAGCTTTTGGAACACAGATACGCAGTATTTT. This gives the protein CASSFWNTDTQYF.

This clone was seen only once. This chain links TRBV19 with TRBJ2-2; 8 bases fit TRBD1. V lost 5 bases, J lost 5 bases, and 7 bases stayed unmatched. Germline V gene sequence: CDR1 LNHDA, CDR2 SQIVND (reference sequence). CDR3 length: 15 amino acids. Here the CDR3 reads CASSPGGRRTGELFF. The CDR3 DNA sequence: TGTGCCAGTAGTCCAGGGGGCCGGAGGACCGGGGAGCTGTTTTTT.

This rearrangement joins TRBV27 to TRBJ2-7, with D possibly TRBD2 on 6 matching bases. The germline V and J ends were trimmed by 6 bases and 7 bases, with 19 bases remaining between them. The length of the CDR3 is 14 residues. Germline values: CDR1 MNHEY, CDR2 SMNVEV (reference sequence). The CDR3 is CASSPIAVPREQYF. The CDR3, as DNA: TGTGCCAGCAGCCCCATAGCGGTCCCGAGAGAGCAGTACTTC.

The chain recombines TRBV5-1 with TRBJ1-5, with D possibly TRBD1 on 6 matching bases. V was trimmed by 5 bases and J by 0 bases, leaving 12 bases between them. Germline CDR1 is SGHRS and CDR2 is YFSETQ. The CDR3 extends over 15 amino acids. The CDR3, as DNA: TGCGCCAGCAGACCGACAGGAGATAGCAATCAGCCCCAGCATTTT. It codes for CASRPTGDSNQPQHF. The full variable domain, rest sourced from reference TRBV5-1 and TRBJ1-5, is KAGVTQTPRYLIKTRGQQVTLSCSPISGHRSVSWYQQTPGQGLQFLFEYFSETQRNKGNFPGRFSGRQFSNSRSEMNVSTLELGDSALYLCASRPTGDSNQPQHFGDGTRLSIL.

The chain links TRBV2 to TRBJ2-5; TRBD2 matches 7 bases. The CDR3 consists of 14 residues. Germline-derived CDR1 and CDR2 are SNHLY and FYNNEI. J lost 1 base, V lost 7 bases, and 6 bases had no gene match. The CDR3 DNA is TGTGCCAGCATGGGGAGGGTTTCCCAAGAGACCCAGTACTTC. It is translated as CASMGRVSQETQYF.

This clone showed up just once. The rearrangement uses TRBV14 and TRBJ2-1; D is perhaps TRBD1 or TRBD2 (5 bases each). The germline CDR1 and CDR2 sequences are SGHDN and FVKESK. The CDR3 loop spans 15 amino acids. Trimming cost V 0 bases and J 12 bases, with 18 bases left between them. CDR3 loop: CASSQDMGQGRVQFF. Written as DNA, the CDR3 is TGTGCCAGCAGCCAAGACATGGGTCAGGGACGGGTGCAGTTCTTC.